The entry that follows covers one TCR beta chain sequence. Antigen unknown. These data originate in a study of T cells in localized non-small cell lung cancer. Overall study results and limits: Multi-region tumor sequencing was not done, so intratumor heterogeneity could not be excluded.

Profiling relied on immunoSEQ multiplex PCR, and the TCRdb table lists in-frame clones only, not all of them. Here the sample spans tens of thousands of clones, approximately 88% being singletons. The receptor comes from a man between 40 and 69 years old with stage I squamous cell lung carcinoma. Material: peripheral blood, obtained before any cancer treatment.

As DNA, the CDR3 is TGCGCCAGCAGCTTGGACCCAGGAACGAACACCGGGGAGCTGTTTTTT. Encoded protein: CASSLDPGTNTGELFF. The genes are TRBV5-1 and TRBJ2-2; D ambiguous. V gave up 0 bases and J gave up 0 bases, with 9 bases separating them. The CDR3 totals 16 residues. The V gene's germline CDR1 is SGHRS and CDR2 YFSETQ.